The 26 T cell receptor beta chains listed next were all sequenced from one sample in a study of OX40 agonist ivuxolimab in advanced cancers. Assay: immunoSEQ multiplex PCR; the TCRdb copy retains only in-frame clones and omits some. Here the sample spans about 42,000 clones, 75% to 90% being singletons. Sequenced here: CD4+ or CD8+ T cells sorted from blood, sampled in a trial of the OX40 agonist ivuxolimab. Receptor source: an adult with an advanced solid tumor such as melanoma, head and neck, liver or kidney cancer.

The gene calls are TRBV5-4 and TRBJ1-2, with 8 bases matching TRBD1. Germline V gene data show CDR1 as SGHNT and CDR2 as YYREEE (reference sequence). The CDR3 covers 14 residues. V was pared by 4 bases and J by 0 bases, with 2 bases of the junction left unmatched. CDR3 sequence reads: CASSLQGANYGYTF. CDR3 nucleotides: TGTGCCAGCAGCCTACAGGGGGCTAACTATGGCTACACCTTC. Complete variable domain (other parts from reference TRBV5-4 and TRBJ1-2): ETGVTQSPTHLIKTRGQQVTLRCSSQSGHNTVSWYQQALGQGPQFIFQYYREEENGRGNFPPRFSGLQFPNYSSELNVNALELDDSALYLCASSLQGANYGYTFGSGTRLTVV.

The CDR3 coding sequence is TGTGCCAGCAGCTTTGGCCCCTACGAGCAGTACTTC. This gives the protein CASSFGPYEQYF. This chain connects TRBV25-1 to TRBJ2-7; no definite D call. The germline V gene encodes CDR1 MGHDK and CDR2 SYGVNS. CDR3 size: 12 residues. V was clipped by 6 bases and J by 2 bases, with 8 bases between them.

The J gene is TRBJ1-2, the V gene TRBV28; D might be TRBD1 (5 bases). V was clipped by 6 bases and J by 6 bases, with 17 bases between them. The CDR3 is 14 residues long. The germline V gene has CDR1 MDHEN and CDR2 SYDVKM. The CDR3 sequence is CASRQGPSFNGYTF. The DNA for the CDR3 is TGTGCCAGCAGGCAGGGACCGTCCTTCAATGGCTACACCTTC.

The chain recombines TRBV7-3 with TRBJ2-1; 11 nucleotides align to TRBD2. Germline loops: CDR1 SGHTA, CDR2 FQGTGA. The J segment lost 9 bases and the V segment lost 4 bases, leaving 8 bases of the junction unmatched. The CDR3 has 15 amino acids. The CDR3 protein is CASSSGTSGRGEQFF. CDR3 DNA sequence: TGTGCCAGCAGCTCCGGGACTAGCGGACGGGGTGAGCAGTTCTTC.

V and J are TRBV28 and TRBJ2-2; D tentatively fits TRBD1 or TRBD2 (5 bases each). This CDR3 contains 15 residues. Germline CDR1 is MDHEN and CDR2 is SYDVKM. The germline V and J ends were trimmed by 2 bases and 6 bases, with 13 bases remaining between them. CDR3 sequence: CASSLPGTAAGELFF. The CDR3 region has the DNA TGTGCCAGCAGTTTACCCGGGACGGCGGCCGGGGAGCTGTTTTTT.

The CDR3 DNA follows: TGTGCCAGCAGTTTGGGAGGCACCACCCCTGAAAAACTGTTTTTT. As protein: CASSLGGTTPEKLFF. The chain combines TRBV28 with TRBJ1-4; no definite D call. V gave up 3 bases and J gave up 7 bases, with 15 bases separating them. Germline lookup yields CDR1 MDHEN and CDR2 SYDVKM. CDR3 length equals 15 residues. The variable domain in full, completed from reference TRBV28 and TRBJ1-4, reads DVKVTQSSRYLVKRTGEKVFLECVQDMDHENMFWYRQDPGLGLRLIYFSYDVKMKEKGDIPEGYSVSREKKERFSLILESASTNQTSMYLCASSLGGTTPEKLFFGSGTQLSVL.

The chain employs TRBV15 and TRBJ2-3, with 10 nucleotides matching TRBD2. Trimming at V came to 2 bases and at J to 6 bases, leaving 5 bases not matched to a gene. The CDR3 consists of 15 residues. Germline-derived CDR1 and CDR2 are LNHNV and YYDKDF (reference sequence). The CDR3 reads CATSRFLAGADTQYF. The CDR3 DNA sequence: TGTGCCACCAGCAGATTCCTAGCGGGAGCCGATACGCAGTATTTT.

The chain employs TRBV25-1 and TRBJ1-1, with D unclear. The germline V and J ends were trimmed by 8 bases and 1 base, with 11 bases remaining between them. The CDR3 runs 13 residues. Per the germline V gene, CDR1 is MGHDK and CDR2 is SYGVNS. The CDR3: CASLGLGNTEAFF. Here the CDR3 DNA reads TGTGCCAGCCTCGGACTCGGGAACACTGAAGCTTTCTTT.

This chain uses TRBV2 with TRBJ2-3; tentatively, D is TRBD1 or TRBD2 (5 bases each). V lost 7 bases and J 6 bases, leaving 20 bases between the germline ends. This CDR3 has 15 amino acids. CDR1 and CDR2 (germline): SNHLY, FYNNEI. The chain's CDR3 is CASTLGPFADDTQYF. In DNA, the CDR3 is TGTGCCAGCACCTTGGGACCGTTCGCCGATGATACGCAGTATTTT.

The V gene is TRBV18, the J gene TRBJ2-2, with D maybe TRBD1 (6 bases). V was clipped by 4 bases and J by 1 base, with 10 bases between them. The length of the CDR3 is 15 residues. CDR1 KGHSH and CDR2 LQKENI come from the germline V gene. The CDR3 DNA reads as TGTGCCAGCTCACGGAGGACAGAGAACACCGGGGAGCTGTTTTTT. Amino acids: CASSRRTENTGELFF.

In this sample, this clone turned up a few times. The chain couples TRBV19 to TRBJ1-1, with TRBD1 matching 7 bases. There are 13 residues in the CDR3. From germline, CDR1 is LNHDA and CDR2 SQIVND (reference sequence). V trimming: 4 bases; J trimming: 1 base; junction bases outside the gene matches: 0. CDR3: CASSRTGNTEAFF. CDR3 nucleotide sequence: TGTGCCAGTAGTAGGACAGGGAACACTGAAGCTTTCTTT.

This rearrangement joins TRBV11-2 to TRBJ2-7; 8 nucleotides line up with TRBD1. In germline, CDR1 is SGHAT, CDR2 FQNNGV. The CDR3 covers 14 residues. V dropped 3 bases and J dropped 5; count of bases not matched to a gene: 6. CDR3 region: CASSFNQGANEQYF. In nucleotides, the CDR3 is TGTGCCAGCAGCTTCAATCAGGGGGCGAACGAGCAGTACTTC.

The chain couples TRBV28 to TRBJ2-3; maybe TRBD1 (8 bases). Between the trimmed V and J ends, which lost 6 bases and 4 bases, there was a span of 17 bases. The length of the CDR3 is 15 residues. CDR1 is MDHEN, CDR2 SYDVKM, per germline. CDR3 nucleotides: TGTGCCAGCAGACAACAGGGGGGGGCATCAGATACGCAGTATTTT. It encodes CASRQQGGASDTQYF.

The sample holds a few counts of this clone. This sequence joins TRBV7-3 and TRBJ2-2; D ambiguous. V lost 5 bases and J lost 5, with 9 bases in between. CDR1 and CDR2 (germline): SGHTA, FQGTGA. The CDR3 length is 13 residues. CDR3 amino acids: CASSPSPTGELFF. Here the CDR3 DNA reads TGTGCCAGCAGCCCATCCCCGACCGGGGAGCTGTTTTTT. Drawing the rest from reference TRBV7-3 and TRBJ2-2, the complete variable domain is GAGVSQTPSNKVTEKGKYVELRCDPISGHTALYWYRQSLGQGPEFLIYFQGTGAADDSGLPNDRFFAVRPEGSVSTLKIQRTERGDSAVYLCASSPSPTGELFFGEGSRLTVL.

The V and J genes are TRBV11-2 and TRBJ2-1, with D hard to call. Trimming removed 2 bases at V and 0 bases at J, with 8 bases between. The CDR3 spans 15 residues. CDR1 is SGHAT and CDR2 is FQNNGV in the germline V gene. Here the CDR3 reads CASSLTASSYNEQFF. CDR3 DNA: TGTGCCAGCAGCTTAACGGCTAGCTCCTACAATGAGCAGTTCTTC.

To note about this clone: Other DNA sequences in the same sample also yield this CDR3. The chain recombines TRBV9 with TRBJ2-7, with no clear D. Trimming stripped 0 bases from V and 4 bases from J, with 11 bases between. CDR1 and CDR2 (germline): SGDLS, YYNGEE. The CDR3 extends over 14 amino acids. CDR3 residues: CASSVDERPYEQYF. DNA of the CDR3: TGTGCCAGCAGCGTAGACGAGCGCCCATACGAGCAGTACTTC.

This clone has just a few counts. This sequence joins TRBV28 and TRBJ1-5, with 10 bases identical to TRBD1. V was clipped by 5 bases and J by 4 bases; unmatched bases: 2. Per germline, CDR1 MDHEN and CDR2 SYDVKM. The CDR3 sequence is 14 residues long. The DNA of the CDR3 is TGTGCCAGCAGTCAGGGACAGGGGAATCAGCCCCAGCATTTT. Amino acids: CASSQGQGNQPQHF.

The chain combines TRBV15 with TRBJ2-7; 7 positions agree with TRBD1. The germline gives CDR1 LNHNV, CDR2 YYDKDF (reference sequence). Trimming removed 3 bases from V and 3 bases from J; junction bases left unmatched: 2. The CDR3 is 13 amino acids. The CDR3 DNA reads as TGTGCCACCAGCAGGCACAGGGGCTACGAGCAGTACTTC. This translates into CATSRHRGYEQYF.

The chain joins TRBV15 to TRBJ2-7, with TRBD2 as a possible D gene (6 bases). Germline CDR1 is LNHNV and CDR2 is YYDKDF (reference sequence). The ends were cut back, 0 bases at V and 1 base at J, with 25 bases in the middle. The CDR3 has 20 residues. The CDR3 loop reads CATSRDNRIPLGGTSYEQYF. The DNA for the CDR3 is TGTGCCACCAGCAGAGATAATCGGATCCCCCTGGGCGGGACGTCCTACGAGCAGTACTTC.

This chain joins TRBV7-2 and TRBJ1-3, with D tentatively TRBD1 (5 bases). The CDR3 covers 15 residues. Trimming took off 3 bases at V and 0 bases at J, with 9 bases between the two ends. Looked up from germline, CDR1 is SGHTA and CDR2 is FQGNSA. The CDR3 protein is CASSLGVLSGNTIYF. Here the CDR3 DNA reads TGTGCCAGCAGCTTGGGGGTTCTCTCTGGAAACACCATATATTTT.

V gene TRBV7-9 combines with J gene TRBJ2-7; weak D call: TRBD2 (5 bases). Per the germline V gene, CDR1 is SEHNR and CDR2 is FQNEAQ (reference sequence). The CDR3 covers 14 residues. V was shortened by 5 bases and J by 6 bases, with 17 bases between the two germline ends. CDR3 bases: TGTGCCAGCAGCCCACCAGGACTGGCTCTCGAGCAGTACTTC. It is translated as CASSPPGLALEQYF.

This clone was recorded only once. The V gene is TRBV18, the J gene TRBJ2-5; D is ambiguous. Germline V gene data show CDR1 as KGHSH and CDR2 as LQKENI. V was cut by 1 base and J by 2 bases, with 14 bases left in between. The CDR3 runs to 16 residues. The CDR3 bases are TGTGCCAGCTCACCACTTAGGAGCGCCACACAAGAGACCCAGTACTTC. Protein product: CASSPLRSATQETQYF.

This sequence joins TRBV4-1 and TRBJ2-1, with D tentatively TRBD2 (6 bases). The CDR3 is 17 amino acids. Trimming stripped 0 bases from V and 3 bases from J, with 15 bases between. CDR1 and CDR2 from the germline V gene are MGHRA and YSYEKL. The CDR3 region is CASSQDPGRSRYNEQFF. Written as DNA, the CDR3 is TGCGCCAGCAGCCAAGATCCCGGGAGAAGTCGCTACAATGAGCAGTTCTTC.

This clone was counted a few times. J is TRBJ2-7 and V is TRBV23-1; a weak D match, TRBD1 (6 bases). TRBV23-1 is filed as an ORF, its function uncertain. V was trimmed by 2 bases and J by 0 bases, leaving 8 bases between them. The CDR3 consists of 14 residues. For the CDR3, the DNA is TGCGCCAGCAGTCAACACAGGGACTCCTACGAGCAGTACTTC. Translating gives CASSQHRDSYEQYF.

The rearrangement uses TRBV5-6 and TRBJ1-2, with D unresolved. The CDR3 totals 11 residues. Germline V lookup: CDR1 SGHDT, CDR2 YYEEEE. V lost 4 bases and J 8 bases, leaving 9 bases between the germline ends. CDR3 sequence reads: CASSTPGGYTF. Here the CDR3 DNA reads TGTGCCAGCAGCACACCAGGAGGCTACACCTTC.

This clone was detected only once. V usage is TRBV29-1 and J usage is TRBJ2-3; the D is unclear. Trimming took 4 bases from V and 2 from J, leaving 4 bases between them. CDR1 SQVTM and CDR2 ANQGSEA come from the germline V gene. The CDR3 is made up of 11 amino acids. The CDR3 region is CSVGITDTQYF. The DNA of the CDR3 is TGCAGCGTTGGCATCACAGATACGCAGTATTTT.